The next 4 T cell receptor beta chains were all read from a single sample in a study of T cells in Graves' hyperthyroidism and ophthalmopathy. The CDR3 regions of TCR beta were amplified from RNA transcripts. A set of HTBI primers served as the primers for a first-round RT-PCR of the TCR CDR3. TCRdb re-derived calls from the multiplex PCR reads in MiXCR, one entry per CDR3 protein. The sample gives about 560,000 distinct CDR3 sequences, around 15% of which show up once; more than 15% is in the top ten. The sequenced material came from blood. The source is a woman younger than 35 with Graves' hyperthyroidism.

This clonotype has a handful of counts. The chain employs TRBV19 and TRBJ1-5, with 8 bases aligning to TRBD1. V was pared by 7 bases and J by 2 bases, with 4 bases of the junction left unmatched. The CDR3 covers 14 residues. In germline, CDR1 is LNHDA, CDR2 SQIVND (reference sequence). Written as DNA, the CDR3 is TGTGCCAGTACGGACAGGGAGGGCAATCAGCCCCAGCATTTT. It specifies CASTDREGNQPQHF.

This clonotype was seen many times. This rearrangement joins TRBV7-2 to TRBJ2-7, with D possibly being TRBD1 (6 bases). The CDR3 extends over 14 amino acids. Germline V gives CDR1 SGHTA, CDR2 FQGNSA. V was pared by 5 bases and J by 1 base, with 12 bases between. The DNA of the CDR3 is TGTGCCAGCAGCACATGGACAGCTTCCTACGAGCAGTACTTC. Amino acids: CASSTWTASYEQYF. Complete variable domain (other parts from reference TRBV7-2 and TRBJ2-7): GAGVSQSPSNKVTEKGKDVELRCDPISGHTALYWYRQSLGQGLEFLIYFQGNSAPDKSGLPSDRFSAERTGGSVSTLTIQRTQQEDSAVYLCASSTWTASYEQYFGPGTRLTVT.

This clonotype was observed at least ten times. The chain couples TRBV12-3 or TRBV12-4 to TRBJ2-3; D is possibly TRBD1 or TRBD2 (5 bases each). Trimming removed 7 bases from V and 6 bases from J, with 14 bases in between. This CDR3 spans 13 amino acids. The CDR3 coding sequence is TGTGCCAGCATACCCGGGGCCTTCGATACGCAGTATTTT. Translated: CASIPGAFDTQYF.

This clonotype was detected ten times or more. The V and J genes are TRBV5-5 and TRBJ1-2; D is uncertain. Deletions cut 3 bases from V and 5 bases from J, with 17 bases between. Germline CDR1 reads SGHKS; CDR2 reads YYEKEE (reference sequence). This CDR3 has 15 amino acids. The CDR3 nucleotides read TGTGCCAGCAGCTACGGTTTTCAGACGCAATATGGCTACACCTTC. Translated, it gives CASSYGFQTQYGYTF.